Presented here are 3 T cell receptor beta chains from one specimen sequenced in a study of T cells in localized non-small cell lung cancer. Clones were read by immunoSEQ multiplex PCR, and TCRdb kept only the in-frame ones, dropping some. The sample contains roughly 48,000 clones, approximately 75% of which appear only once. The sample was peripheral blood, taken before any cancer treatment. These receptors were collected from a man aged 40 to 69 with stage I squamous cell lung carcinoma.

The chain combines TRBV5-1 with TRBJ1-5, with no clear D. V was clipped by 7 bases and J by 4 bases, with 12 bases between them. There are 13 residues in the CDR3. CDR1 SGHRS and CDR2 YFSETQ come from the germline V gene. In nucleotides, the CDR3 is TGCGCCAGCGCGATCTCAGCGAATCAGCCCCAGCATTTT. Encoded protein: CASAISANQPQHF.

This chain uses TRBV6-5 with TRBJ2-1; D remains unclear. V dropped 6 bases and J dropped 8 bases, with 17 bases sitting between them. The germline V gene encodes CDR1 MNHEY and CDR2 SVGAGI. This CDR3 has 14 residues. CDR3 sequence: CASSLLSPKDEQFF. CDR3 nucleotides: TGTGCCAGCAGCCTTTTGTCTCCGAAGGATGAGCAGTTCTTC.

CDR3 loop: CAISGGDSGELFF. The CDR3 coding sequence is TGTGCCATCAGTGGGGGGGATTCCGGGGAGCTGTTTTTT. The V call is TRBV10-3, the J call TRBJ2-2; maybe TRBD2 (6 bases). With 4 bases removed from V and 6 bases from J, the gap between germline ends came to 9 bases. CDR1 and CDR2 (germline): ENHRY, SYGVKD. The CDR3 has 13 amino acids.